The source of this T cell receptor beta chain is a study of T-cell memory formation after mild COVID-19. Regarding the study as a whole: CD4+ contracting clones lay mainly in CM and EM, CD8+ ones in EMRA.

The germline V gene has CDR1 MNHEY and CDR2 SMNVEV (reference sequence). V lost 6 bases, J lost 5 bases, and 20 bases lay in between. This CDR3 spans 16 amino acids. Each CDR3 protein gets one entry after TCRdb re-called the 5' RACE reads with MiXCR. The table records under 50,000 distinct CDR3 sequences, roughly 9% of them present only once. Comments on this clonotype: Its antigen remains unknown.

The clonotype comes from an adult woman who had mild COVID-19 (a few samples of this study predate the infection). Cell type and time point are not known. The V call is TRBV27, the J call TRBJ2-1; D gene unclear. Sequenced: PBMCs or a T cell subset sorted from them (not recorded which). CDR3 bases: TGTGCCAGCAGCCCGTCCCGTTTCGGCTACGACAATGAGCAGTTCTTC. This translates into CASSPSRFGYDNEQFF.